This T cell receptor delta chain was obtained from a study of γδ T cells in repeated Plasmodium falciparum infection. The germline CDR1 and CDR2 sequences are TSWWSYY and QGS. Unmatched junction bases numbered 18, after V lost 3 bases and J lost 0 bases. The CDR3 spans 20 residues. Study conclusions and caveats: Vdelta2-negative gammadelta repertoires appeared less diverse and less shared in Malian than Australian children.

TCRdb re-called the multiplex PCR reads using CATT. The sample has roughly 50,000 delta-chain clones, approximately 1.5% seen once. About this clone: Its target is not known. The protein TCRdb gives is from a much larger clone and does not agree with this DNA's translation at residue 11, likely a read error; the protein shown here comes from the DNA.

Flow sorting of PBMC yielded separate Vgamma9/Vdelta2+ and Vdelta2-negative gammadelta T cell populations for bulk repertoire analysis. This TCR came from a pool of human donors (malaria-infected and uninfected, not separated). The sample was gamma-delta T cells from blood. V and J are TRDV1 and TRDJ1; 8 positions agree with TRDD3. CDR3: CALGELLWGTGLKYTDKLIF. CDR3 DNA sequence: TGTGCTCTTGGGGAGTTACTCTGGGGGACGGGTTTAAAGTACACCGATAAACTCATCTTT.